A selection of T cell receptor beta chains follows, all from one sample in a study of blood T cell repertoires in COVID-19. Libraries were prepared by immunoSEQ multiplex PCR; TCRdb keeps only in-frame clonotypes and omits some of them. The sample lists roughly 74,000 clones, roughly 90% seen once, with 0.9% to 1.5% in the top ten. The material sequenced was PBMCs or T cells enriched from blood (not recorded which). Receptor source: a woman between 45 and 60 years old with acute COVID-19. Both conserved end residues are part of each CDR3. Each record gives: V gene, CDR3 length, D gene, J gene, clone size, CDR3 protein, CDR3 DNA. A D gene is named only where the DNA matches it firmly. Expanded clones get a size class; other rows say once, few or many, or leave the size out.

TRBV4-1	17	-	TRBJ1-3	-	CASSQQSRLVSGNTIYF	TGCGCCAGCAGCCAACAATCCCGACTGGTCTCTGGAAACACCATATATTTT
TRBV15	18	TRBD2	TRBJ2-7	-	CATSTERGLAGGTYEQYF	TGTGCCACCAGTACAGAGAGGGGTTTAGCGGGAGGAACCTACGAGCAGTACTTC
TRBV5-6	14	TRBD1	TRBJ1-1	-	CASSFPGQGTEAFF	TGTGCCAGCAGCTTCCCGGGACAGGGAACTGAAGCTTTCTTT
TRBV18	12	-	TRBJ2-5	-	CASSPTRETQYF	TGTGCCAGCTCACCTACGAGGGAGACCCAGTACTTC
TRBV3-1/TRBV3-2	14	TRBD1	TRBJ1-2	-	CASSRDRDRYGYTF	TGTGCCAGCAGCCGGGACAGGGACCGATATGGCTACACCTTC
TRBV7-9	15	-	TRBJ2-2	-	CASSLGTVNTGELFF	TGTGCCAGCAGCTTAGGGACAGTGAACACCGGGGAGCTGTTTTTT
TRBV9	15	-	TRBJ2-5	-	CASSGVGGGQETQYF	TGTGCCAGCAGCGGGGTGGGAGGGGGCCAAGAGACCCAGTACTTC
TRBV7-8	16	-	TRBJ1-5	-	CASSLLGTNFNQPQHF	TGTGCCAGCAGCTTACTTGGGACAAACTTCAATCAGCCCCAGCATTTT
TRBV6-5	14	-	TRBJ1-1	-	CASWAGLLNTEAFF	TGTGCCAGCTGGGCAGGGCTACTGAACACTGAAGCTTTCTTT
TRBV19	16	-	TRBJ1-5	-	CASSIDHGGYNQPQHF	TGTGCCAGTAGTATAGATCACGGCGGCTACAATCAGCCCCAGCATTTT
TRBV27	14	TRBD2	TRBJ2-7	-	CASSWGGESVLKYF	TGTGCCAGCAGTTGGGGGGGGGAGTCCGTTCTGAAGTACTTC
TRBV11-2	16	-	TRBJ1-2	once	CASSLDGSVPNYGYTF	TGTGCCAGCAGCTTAGACGGGTCAGTTCCAAACTATGGCTACACCTTC
TRBV11-3	14	-	TRBJ1-4	-	CASSRGQDNEKLFF	TGTGCCAGCAGCCGGGGACAAGATAATGAAAAACTGTTTTTT
TRBV5-1	14	-	TRBJ2-3	-	CASSLDQVIDTQYF	TGCGCCAGCAGCTTGGACCAGGTTATAGATACGCAGTATTTT
TRBV7-8	18	-	TRBJ1-6	-	CASSPRGGLDSYNSPLHF	TGTGCCAGCAGCCCTCGAGGAGGGCTGGACTCCTATAATTCACCCCTCCACTTT
TRBV4-3	17	TRBD1	TRBJ2-3	-	CASSQEAGTGGIDTQYF	TGCGCCAGCAGCCAAGAGGCCGGGACAGGGGGCATTGATACGCAGTATTTT
TRBV4-3	15	TRBD1	TRBJ1-1	-	CASSQETGENTEAFF	TGCGCCAGCAGCCAAGAGACAGGGGAGAACACTGAAGCTTTCTTT
TRBV6-5	14	-	TRBJ1-2	-	CASSYGHAPYGYTF	TGTGCCAGCAGTTACGGCCATGCCCCCTATGGCTACACCTTC
TRBV27	15	-	TRBJ2-1	once	CASSIGGSQYNEQFF	TGTGCCAGCAGTATTGGGGGGAGTCAGTACAATGAGCAGTTCTTC
TRBV6-2/TRBV6-3	14	-	TRBJ1-3	-	CASSNPGSGNTIYF	TGTGCCAGCAGTAACCCGGGCTCTGGAAACACCATATATTTT
TRBV5-1	18	-	TRBJ2-2	-	CASSLARRGGFNTGELFF	TGCGCCAGCAGCTTGGCCCGGAGAGGAGGATTCAACACCGGGGAGCTGTTTTTT
TRBV9	16	-	TRBJ1-3	-	CASSVADRRIGNTIYF	TGTGCCAGCAGCGTAGCGGACAGACGAATTGGAAACACCATATATTTT
TRBV6-5	14	-	TRBJ1-3	-	CASRPDYSGNTIYF	TGTGCCAGCAGGCCGGACTATTCTGGAAACACCATATATTTT
TRBV7-3	16	-	TRBJ2-1	-	CASSPNPSLPYNEQFF	TGTGCCAGCAGCCCAAACCCTAGTTTGCCCTACAATGAGCAGTTCTTC
TRBV7-2	16	TRBD2	TRBJ2-2	-	CASSRGLDLTTGELFF	TGTGCCAGCAGCCGCGGACTAGACCTGACCACCGGGGAGCTGTTTTTT
TRBV14	17	TRBD2	TRBJ2-3	-	CASSQDPRGLITDTQYF	TGTGCCAGCAGCCAAGATCCGCGGGGACTAATCACAGATACGCAGTATTTT
TRBV19	13	TRBD2	TRBJ2-7	-	CASSTSGSDEQYF	TGTGCCAGTAGCACTAGCGGGAGTGACGAGCAGTACTTC
TRBV5-8	14	TRBD1	TRBJ2-7	-	CASSHRGVSYEQYF	TGTGCCAGCAGCCACAGGGGGGTCTCCTACGAGCAGTACTTC
TRBV4-1	16	TRBD1	TRBJ1-3	-	CASSQGDSGSGNTIYF	TGCGCCAGCAGCCAGGGGGACAGTGGCTCTGGAAACACCATATATTTT
TRBV30	15	TRBD1	TRBJ1-2	-	CAWRRGQGSSYGYTF	TGTGCCTGGAGGCGTGGACAGGGTTCATCCTATGGCTACACCTTC
TRBV29-1	13	TRBD1	TRBJ1-1	-	CSVERTGRTEAFF	TGCAGCGTTGAAAGGACAGGGCGGACTGAAGCTTTCTTT
TRBV27	14	-	TRBJ2-3	-	CASSLSGIADTQYF	TGTGCCAGCAGTTTGTCGGGTATCGCAGATACGCAGTATTTT
TRBV15	17	TRBD2	TRBJ2-3	-	CATSRARTSGSWDTQYF	TGTGCCACCAGCAGAGCGCGGACTAGCGGGAGTTGGGATACGCAGTATTTT
TRBV7-2	15	-	TRBJ1-5	-	CASSSSEYSNQPQHF	TGTGCCAGCAGCTCCTCGGAGTATAGCAATCAGCCCCAGCATTTT
TRBV5-1	20	-	TRBJ2-6	-	CASSLTPGVSRPSGANVLTF	TGCGCCAGCAGCTTGACCCCAGGGGTTAGTCGTCCCTCTGGGGCCAACGTCCTGACTTTC
TRBV2	15	TRBD2	TRBJ2-1	once	CASSTFAGGYNEQFF	TGTGCCAGCAGTACCTTCGCGGGAGGGTACAATGAGCAGTTCTTC